The table lists the clone carrying this TCR beta chain with a few counts. The table came from immunoSEQ multiplex PCR; TCRdb's copy has only in-frame clones and leaves some out. The sample carries roughly 98,000 clones, about 90% recorded once. This CDR3 has 14 amino acids. Germline CDR1 reads MNHEY; CDR2 reads SVGAGI. The J segment lost 3 bases and the V segment lost 6 bases, leaving 6 bases of the junction unmatched. This sample is part of a study of cytomegalovirus exposure and HLA in healthy donors. Whole-study context: The 500 to 850 first-cohort repertoires and the 110 or so validation repertoires shared the same platform, a later analysis reported.

What was sequenced was PBMCs. This sequence was found in a young man in good health and CMV-seropositive. The chain is built from TRBV6-5 and TRBJ2-7; 9 bases agree with TRBD1. The DNA for the CDR3 is TGTGCCAGCAGCGGACAGGGGAGAGTCTACGAGCAGTACTTC. This gives the protein CASSGQGRVYEQYF.